These 12 T cell receptor beta chains came from one sample sequenced in a study of CD4+ T cells in melanoma. The method was immunoSEQ multiplex PCR; TCRdb's version includes in-frame clones alone and lacks a portion of them. The data show thousands of clones, 55% to 75% seen once. The sample taken for sequencing was cells from a culture (not recorded whether cultured in vitro). The receptor source for this set is a human donor with melanoma.

The J gene is TRBJ2-2, the V gene TRBV9; D gene ambiguous. This CDR3 is built from 14 residues. Trimming stripped 0 bases from V and 4 bases from J, with 7 bases between. Germline lookup yields CDR1 SGDLS and CDR2 YYNGEE. CDR3 sequence reads: CASSVAASTGELFF. CDR3 DNA sequence: TGTGCCAGCAGCGTAGCAGCATCCACCGGGGAGCTGTTTTTT. Full variable domain (missing parts from reference TRBV9 and TRBJ2-2): DSGVTQTPKHLITATGQRVTLRCSPRSGDLSVYWYQQSLDQGLQFLIQYYNGEERAKGNILERFSAQQFPDLHSELNLSSLELGDSALYFCASSVAASTGELFFGEGSRLTVL.

The gene calls are TRBV4-1 and TRBJ2-7, with a possible D match to TRBD1 (6 bases). Germline V lookup: CDR1 MGHRA, CDR2 YSYEKL. The CDR3 spans 13 residues. V lost 4 bases and J lost 5, with 12 bases in between. The CDR3 DNA reads TGCGCCAGCAGCCGCACGAACAGGGACGAGCAGTACTTC. It is translated as CASSRTNRDEQYF.

This clone was recorded a few times. The chain recombines TRBV7-9 with TRBJ1-6; 9 positions agree with TRBD1. Germline V gene data show CDR1 as SEHNR and CDR2 as FQNEAQ (reference sequence). The CDR3 totals 16 residues. V dropped 5 bases and J dropped 3; count of bases not matched to a gene: 5. The CDR3 sequence is CASSQGQGFYNSPLHF. The CDR3 DNA is TGTGCCAGCAGCCAGGGACAGGGATTCTATAATTCACCCCTCCACTTT.

The gene calls are TRBV6-6 and TRBJ1-1; D is possibly TRBD1 (5 bases). Germline CDR1 MNHNY, CDR2 SVGAGI (reference sequence). The CDR3 runs to 11 residues. V lost 7 bases to trimming and J lost 8 bases, with 11 bases between them. The CDR3 DNA reads TGTGCCAGCATCCGCTACAGGGAAGCTTTCTTT. Its protein is CASIRYREAFF.

This clone has more than one count but fewer than ten. The chain couples TRBV5-1 to TRBJ2-7; a possible D gene is TRBD1 (7 bases). CDR1 and CDR2 (germline): SGHRS, YFSETQ. The CDR3 is 15 amino acids. V was pared by 0 bases and J by 4 bases, with 14 bases between. CDR3 sequence (DNA): TGCGCCAGCAGCTTGGAGTCAGGGGGGACGTACGAGCAGTACTTC. Its protein product is CASSLESGGTYEQYF.

The J gene is TRBJ2-4, the V gene TRBV7-3; TRBD2 matches at 7 bases. V shed 3 bases, J shed 6 bases, and the junction held 5 bases outside the gene matches. Germline lookup yields CDR1 SGHTA and CDR2 FQGTGA. The CDR3 consists of 14 residues. The DNA for the CDR3 is TGTGCCAGCAGCTTTGCGGGCGGGGGAAACATTCAGTACTTC. Translated, it gives CASSFAGGGNIQYF.

The chain joins TRBV9 to TRBJ1-3; D gene uncertain. V was pared by 0 bases and J by 0 bases, with 7 bases between. Germline V lookup: CDR1 SGDLS, CDR2 YYNGEE. The CDR3 spans 15 residues. The CDR3 reads CASSVEPTSGNTIYF. DNA of the CDR3: TGTGCCAGCAGCGTAGAGCCGACCTCTGGAAACACCATATATTTT.

The chain has TRBV4-1 and TRBJ2-7; 7 nucleotides match TRBD1. CDR1 and CDR2 from the germline V gene are MGHRA and YSYEKL. The trim removed 0 bases at V and 4 bases at J, leaving 15 bases unmatched. CDR3 size: 18 residues. CDR3 protein: CASSQDQGQGVSLYEQYF. For the CDR3, the DNA is TGCGCCAGCAGCCAAGATCAGGGTCAGGGGGTTTCCTTATACGAGCAGTACTTC.

The V and J genes are TRBV7-3 and TRBJ2-5; 13 bases fit TRBD2. From germline, CDR1 is SGHTA and CDR2 FQGTGA. The length of the CDR3 is 16 residues. Losses at the gene ends were 4 bases for V and 4 bases for J; bases not matched to a gene: 6. CDR3 sequence reads: CASSSGTSGVRETQYF. The CDR3 DNA sequence: TGTGCCAGCAGCTCCGGGACTAGCGGGGTGAGAGAGACCCAGTACTTC.

The J gene is TRBJ1-2, the V gene TRBV18; D not resolved. CDR1 and CDR2 (germline): KGHSH, LQKENI. V was pared by 6 bases and J by 4 bases, with 15 bases between. CDR3 length equals 14 residues. The CDR3 DNA follows: TGTGCCAGCTCGTCAGAGAGTGGCGCCTATGGCTACACCTTC. Protein product: CASSSESGAYGYTF.

The V and J genes are TRBV19 and TRBJ2-5; D is perhaps TRBD1 or TRBD2 (5 bases each). Germline V gives CDR1 LNHDA, CDR2 SQIVND (reference sequence). The CDR3 sequence is 13 residues long. V lost 6 bases and J lost 2, with 10 bases in between. CDR3 amino acids: CASRGDGQETQYF. The CDR3 DNA reads as TGTGCCAGTAGAGGGGACGGGCAAGAGACCCAGTACTTC.

The chain uses TRBV11-2 and TRBJ1-1, with D hard to call. CDR3 size: 13 residues. Germline V gives CDR1 SGHAT, CDR2 FQNNGV. Trimming removed 4 bases from V and 0 bases from J, with 6 bases in between. CDR3 in amino acids: CASSSTVNTEAFF. The CDR3 bases are TGTGCCAGCAGCTCCACCGTGAACACTGAAGCTTTCTTT.